The following is a T cell receptor (beta chain) sequence with its context. This record comes from a study of blood T cell repertoires in COVID-19. Across the whole study: Samples of COVID-19 (acute and convalescent) were obtained from the United States, Italy and Spain.

In the original processing: It was from reference gene primer amplification that nucleated cell counts were estimated. Profiled with immunoSEQ multiplex PCR; TCRdb holds only in-frame clones, not every one. That table is the source of V, J and clone size, and D and trimming were worked out from the DNA. The sample includes 75,000 to 90,000 clones, around 91% of them seen just once. Source material: peripheral blood. This receptor was identified in a human donor in a cohort sampled during active COVID-19.

The CDR3 sequence: CASGLGGTGYQPQHF. The CDR3 DNA is TGTGCTAGTGGTTTGGGAGGGACAGGGTATCAGCCCCAGCATTTT. The chain recombines TRBV12-5 with TRBJ1-5; 9 bases fit TRBD1. The CDR3 contains 15 residues. J gave up 5 bases and V 1 base, and 3 bases lay outside the gene matches. Germline CDR1 is LGHNT and CDR2 is FRNRAP.